Listed here are 14 T cell receptor beta chains from one sample, sequenced in a study of cytomegalovirus exposure and HLA in healthy donors (dated by TCRdb to 2016 to 2017). The library relied on the immunoSEQ multiplex PCR assay. For the multiplex PCR, a mixture combining 60 forward primers for TCR Vbeta segments and 13 reverse primers for TCR Jbeta segments was used. The clones in this table, taken by TCRdb from immuneACCESS, are in-frame only. Not every clone is retained; where verified, under half of the shortfall comes from an unresolved V gene, and the cause of the rest is unknown. The sample table shows under 140,000 clones, and approximately 80% are seen once. Around 3% of the sample rests with the top ten. Sequencing used PBMCs. The receptors shown here come from a woman aged 55-69 years in good health and CMV-seropositive.

This chain links TRBV4-2 with TRBJ2-1; 12 bases line up with TRBD2. The CDR3 totals 16 residues. J lost 3 bases, V lost 3 bases, and 3 bases had no gene match. Germline V gene lookup returns CDR1 LGHNA and CDR2 YNFKEQ. Here the CDR3 reads CASSQGLAGNYNEQFF. The CDR3 bases are TGTGCCAGCAGCCAGGGACTAGCGGGCAACTACAATGAGCAGTTCTTC.

The gene calls are TRBV28 and TRBJ2-7, with 10 bases lining up with TRBD1. CDR3 length: 14 amino acids. Trimming cost V 5 bases and J 6 bases; bases outside gene matches: 7. Per germline, CDR1 MDHEN and CDR2 SYDVKM. The CDR3 sequence: CASSLPGQGLEQYF. Here the CDR3 DNA reads TGTGCCAGCAGTCTTCCGGGACAGGGGCTCGAGCAGTACTTC.

This clone was seen only once. The chain joins TRBV6-5 to TRBJ1-2; 9 bases align to TRBD1. V trimming: 6 bases; J trimming: 5 bases; junction bases outside the gene matches: 10. CDR1 is MNHEY, CDR2 SVGAGI, per germline. The CDR3 has 15 amino acids. CDR3 sequence reads: CASRGQGMELYGYTF. The CDR3 DNA follows: TGTGCCAGCAGGGGACAGGGAATGGAGCTTTATGGCTACACCTTC.

V is TRBV23-1 and J is TRBJ2-4; the D gene is possibly TRBD2 (7 bases). TRBV23-1 belongs to the ORF category, with a function that is uncertain. The CDR3 is 17 residues long. The V gene lost 0 bases and the J gene lost 6 bases, with 18 bases spanning the gap. CDR3 protein: CASSQSWGGWWRNIQYF. In DNA, the CDR3 is TGCGCCAGCAGTCAATCGTGGGGGGGCTGGTGGAGAAACATTCAGTACTTC.

This clone was counted a few times. The junction departs from the called germline gene at one end, perhaps through a read error. The chain is built from TRBV28 and TRBJ2-5; TRBD2 agrees at 8 bases. Near its end, the DNA agrees better with TRBJ2-7, so the J call may be wrong. CDR1 and CDR2 (germline): MDHEN, SYDVKM. The CDR3 is made up of 13 amino acids. The CDR3 bases are TGTGCCAGCCGTTTGGGACTAGACTACGAGCAGTACTTC. Encoded protein: CASRLGLDYEQYF.

This clone appeared a few times. The rearrangement uses TRBV4-2 and TRBJ2-1; 12 bases line up with TRBD2. The V gene end was trimmed by 4 bases and the J gene end by 8 bases; junction bases not matched to a gene: 12. The CDR3 is 17 amino acids. The germline CDR1 and CDR2 sequences are LGHNA and YNFKEQ. This CDR3 reads CASSRTSSGRAIDEQFF. The CDR3 DNA is TGTGCCAGCAGCCGCACGTCTAGCGGGAGGGCCATAGATGAGCAGTTCTTC.

The V call is TRBV7-3, the J call TRBJ2-3; 8 bases map to TRBD2. CDR1 is SGHTA, CDR2 FQGTGA, per germline. The CDR3 consists of 17 residues. Trimming cost V 1 base and J 4 bases; bases outside gene matches: 10. CDR3 DNA: TGTGCCAGCAGCTTAATCGCGGGGGGACGAGAGGCAGATACGCAGTATTTT. It encodes CASSLIAGGREADTQYF.

The chain carries TRBV6-6 and TRBJ2-1, with TRBD2 matching over 8 bases. The CDR3 is 16 residues long. In germline, CDR1 is MNHNY, CDR2 SVGAGI (reference sequence). The ends lost 4 bases at V and 2 bases at J; junction bases unmatched: 7. The CDR3 sequence: CASSSVVAGTYNEQFF. Written as DNA, the CDR3 is TGTGCCAGCAGTTCCGTAGTAGCGGGGACCTACAATGAGCAGTTCTTC.

The genes are TRBV11-2 and TRBJ1-2; TRBD1 agrees at 8 bases. Per the germline V gene, CDR1 is SGHAT and CDR2 is FQNNGV. The CDR3 has 15 residues. Trimming at V came to 5 bases and at J to 2 bases, leaving 7 bases not matched to a gene. Written as DNA, the CDR3 is TGTGCCAGCAGCCAGGGGACAGGAAGAAACTATGGCTACACCTTC. Translation: CASSQGTGRNYGYTF.

This chain joins TRBV5-1 and TRBJ2-5; 11 bases agree with TRBD2. Germline CDR1 is SGHRS and CDR2 is YFSETQ. J lost 4 bases, V lost 4 bases, and 12 bases had no gene match. This CDR3 is built from 17 residues. The CDR3 sequence: CASSRGLAERRGETQYF. Here the CDR3 DNA reads TGCGCCAGCAGCCGGGGACTAGCGGAAAGAAGGGGAGAGACCCAGTACTTC.

The rearrangement joins TRBV7-9 to TRBJ2-1, with TRBD2 matching 8 bases. V gave up 1 base and J gave up 5 bases; unmatched junction bases: 4. The CDR3 length is 15 residues. Germline V gene sequence: CDR1 SEHNR, CDR2 FQNEAQ (reference sequence). The CDR3 region has the DNA TGTGCCAGCAGCTTAGTAATAGCGGGGAACAATGAGCAGTTCTTC. Amino acids: CASSLVIAGNNEQFF.

This chain connects TRBV5-1 to TRBJ1-2; a possible D gene is TRBD1 (5 bases). The V end lost 6 bases, the J end lost 4 bases, and 16 bases lay between the germline ends. The CDR3 consists of 14 residues. From germline, CDR1 is SGHRS and CDR2 YFSETQ. The CDR3 here is CASTLRGGSYGYTF. The CDR3 region has the DNA TGCGCCAGCACCCTGCGGGGGGGGAGCTATGGCTACACCTTC.

V and J are TRBV5-1 and TRBJ2-1; 7 bases match TRBD1. With 3 bases clipped from V and 7 bases from J, the junction kept 13 bases outside the gene matches. This CDR3 region has 16 residues. Germline CDR1 reads SGHRS; CDR2 reads YFSETQ. The CDR3 loop is CASSYTTGSPVNEQFF. In DNA, the CDR3 is TGCGCCAGCAGCTATACGACAGGGTCCCCAGTAAATGAGCAGTTCTTC.

The V and J genes are TRBV28 and TRBJ2-7; 10 bases are shared with TRBD1. The CDR3 is made up of 14 amino acids. The germline gives CDR1 MDHEN, CDR2 SYDVKM. J gave up 5 bases and V 5 bases, and 6 bases lay outside the gene matches. CDR3: CASSTRQGANEQYF. The CDR3, as DNA: TGTGCCAGCAGTACAAGACAGGGGGCCAACGAGCAGTACTTC.